What follows is one TCR beta chain and its context. This record comes from a study of technical replicates of blood from several donors. Some clones are missing from TCRdb's copy, which holds only in-frame ones; the method was immunoSEQ multiplex PCR. The table lists 60,000 to 90,000 clones, roughly 96% of them singletons. The germline CDR1 and CDR2 sequences are MGHRA and YSYEKL. Trimming pared 4 bases from V and 0 bases from J, leaving 7 bases between. This CDR3 is built from 15 residues. Sequenced input: T cells isolated from PBMCs. The rearrangement links TRBV4-1 to TRBJ2-6, with unresolved D. The clonotype comes from a human donor in good health. The CDR3 nucleotides read TGCGCCAGCAGCCCCCAGTCCTCTGGGGCCAACGTCCTGACTTTC. It yields the protein CASSPQSSGANVLTF.